This TCR beta chain was found in a study of blood T cell repertoires in COVID-19. The overall study: PBMCs, B-cell-depleted T cells, or T cells were the source of the cDNA or gDNA that made up the material.

Assay used: immunoSEQ multiplex PCR; TCRdb lists only in-frame clones, some missing. The sample records under 150,000 clones, around 84% being singletons. With 4 bases removed from V and 7 bases from J, the gap between germline ends came to 11 bases. The CDR3 contains 13 residues. CDR1 and CDR2 from the germline V gene are LNHDA and SQIVND (reference sequence). This clonotype was sampled from a woman aged 40 to 50 with acute or convalescent COVID-19. The rearrangement joins TRBV19 to TRBJ2-1; the D is unclear. What was sequenced was peripheral blood. The CDR3 coding sequence is TGTGCCAGTAGTACCCAGCTAGGAAATGAGCAGTTCTTC. It encodes CASSTQLGNEQFF.